This T cell receptor beta chain was identified in a study of T cell responses to AZD1222 COVID-19 vaccine. Study-level results: Without day 14 samples, only post-peak T cell repertoires were studied. CD4 TCRs associated with vaccination spanned spike, dominating at 160-218 and 743-854. The donor group comprised mostly white British people and more females; the analysis possibly underestimated clonal diversity.

Using immunoSEQ multiplex PCR, the repertoire was profiled, and TCRdb retains in-frame clones only, with some absent. The data contain approximately 300,000 clones, around 93% of them singletons. Trimming removed 4 bases at V and 4 bases at J, with 17 bases between. Germline V gene data show CDR1 as MDHEN and CDR2 as SYDVKM. The length of the CDR3 is 15 residues. Comment on this clone: Antigen specificity is unknown.

The source was peripheral blood, collected 28 days after the second AZD1222 dose. This chain links TRBV28 with TRBJ2-7; D is perhaps TRBD2 (6 bases). This sequence originates from an adult who received the AZD1222 COVID-19 vaccine. The CDR3 bases are TGTGCCAGCAGTTCCCCCCCGGGCGGGGTTTACGAGCAGTACTTC. This translates into CASSSPPGGVYEQYF.